This T cell receptor (beta chain) was obtained from a study of blood T cell repertoires in COVID-19. The junction had 11 bases not matched to a gene; V was cut back by 0 bases and J by 15 bases. CDR3 length equals 14 residues. Germline V gene sequence: CDR1 SGHKS, CDR2 YYEKEE (reference sequence). Individuals drawn from under 30 US areas were about 18 to 90 years old. Authors' methods: Estimation of nucleated cell counts relied on the amplification of reference gene primers. The repertoire was sequenced with immunoSEQ multiplex PCR; TCRdb's copy has only in-frame clones and lacks some. Clone size and the V and J calls come from that table; the DNA yielded D and trimming. The data show 300,000 to 350,000 clones, around 87% seen once.

The receptor was isolated from a young woman with acute COVID-19. Source material: PBMCs or T cells enriched from blood (not recorded which). The chain uses TRBV5-5 and TRBJ2-1; TRBD2 agrees at 8 bases. This chain's CDR3 is CASSLAREAGRRFF. The CDR3 region has the DNA TGTGCCAGCAGCTTGGCGCGGGAGGCGGGGAGAAGGTTCTTC.